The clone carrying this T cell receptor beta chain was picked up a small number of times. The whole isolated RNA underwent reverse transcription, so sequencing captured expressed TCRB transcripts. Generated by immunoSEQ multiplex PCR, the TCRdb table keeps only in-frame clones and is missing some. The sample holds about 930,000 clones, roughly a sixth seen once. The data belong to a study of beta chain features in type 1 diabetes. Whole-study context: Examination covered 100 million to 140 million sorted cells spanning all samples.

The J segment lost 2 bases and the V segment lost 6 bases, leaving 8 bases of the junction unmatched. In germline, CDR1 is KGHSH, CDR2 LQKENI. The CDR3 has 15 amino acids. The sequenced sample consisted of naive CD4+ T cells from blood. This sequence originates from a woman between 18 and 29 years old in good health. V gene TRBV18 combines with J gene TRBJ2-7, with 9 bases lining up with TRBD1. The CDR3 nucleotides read TGTGCCAGCTCTCCGCGAGGGACAGGGACCTACGAGCAGTACTTC. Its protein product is CASSPRGTGTYEQYF.